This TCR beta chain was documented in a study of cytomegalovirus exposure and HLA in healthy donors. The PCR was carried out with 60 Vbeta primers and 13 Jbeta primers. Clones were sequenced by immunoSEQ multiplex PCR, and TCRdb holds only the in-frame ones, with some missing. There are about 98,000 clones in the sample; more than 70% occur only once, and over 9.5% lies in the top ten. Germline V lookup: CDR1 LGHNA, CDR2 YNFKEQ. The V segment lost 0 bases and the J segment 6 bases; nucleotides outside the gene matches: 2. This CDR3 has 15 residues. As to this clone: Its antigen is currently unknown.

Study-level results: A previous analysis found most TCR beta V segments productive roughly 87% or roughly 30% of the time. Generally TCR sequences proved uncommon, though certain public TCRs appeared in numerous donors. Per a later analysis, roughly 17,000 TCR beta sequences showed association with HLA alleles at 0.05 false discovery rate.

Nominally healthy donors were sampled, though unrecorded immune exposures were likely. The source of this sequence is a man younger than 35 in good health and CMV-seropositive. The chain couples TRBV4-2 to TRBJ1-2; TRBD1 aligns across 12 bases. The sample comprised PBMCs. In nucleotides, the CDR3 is TGTGCCAGCAGCCAAGAGGGGGACAGGGGGCATGGCTACACCTTC. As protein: CASSQEGDRGHGYTF.